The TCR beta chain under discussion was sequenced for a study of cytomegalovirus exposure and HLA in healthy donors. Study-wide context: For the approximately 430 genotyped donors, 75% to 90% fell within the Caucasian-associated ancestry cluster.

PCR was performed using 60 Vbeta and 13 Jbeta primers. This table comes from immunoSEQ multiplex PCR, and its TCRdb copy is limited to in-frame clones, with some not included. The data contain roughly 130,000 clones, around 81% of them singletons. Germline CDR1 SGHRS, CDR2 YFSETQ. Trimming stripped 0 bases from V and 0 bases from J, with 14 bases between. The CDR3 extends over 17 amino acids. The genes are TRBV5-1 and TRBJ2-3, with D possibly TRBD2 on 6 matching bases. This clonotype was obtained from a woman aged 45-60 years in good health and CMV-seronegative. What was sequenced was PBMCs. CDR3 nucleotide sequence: TGCGCCAGCAGCTTGGCCGGAGCGGGTTCTAGCACAGATACGCAGTATTTT. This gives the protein CASSLAGAGSSTDTQYF.